Listed here is a single T cell receptor beta chain. These data come from a study of somatic mutations in cytotoxic T cells in rheumatoid arthritis. The overall study: No treatment had yet been given when patient blood (roughly 29 ml EDTA) was drawn, right after diagnosis. Flow-sorting brought some V beta antibody-stained T-cell populations to nearly 100% purity, V beta1+ cells sequenced for TCRB among them.

Trimming left V 3 bases short and J 2 bases short, with 11 bases between. This CDR3 spans 15 amino acids. The germline V gene has CDR1 MNHNS and CDR2 SASEGT. Clones were read by immunoSEQ multiplex PCR, and TCRdb kept only the in-frame ones, dropping some. The sample lists about 15,000 clones; almost 85% were seen once. The source is an adult with rheumatoid arthritis. The rearrangement joins TRBV6-1 to TRBJ2-1; tentatively, D is TRBD1 (5 bases). Sequenced material: CD8+ T cells sorted from blood. CDR3 protein: CASSDGAGPYNEQFF. The CDR3 DNA reads as TGTGCCAGCAGTGATGGGGCAGGCCCCTACAATGAGCAGTTCTTC.